This TCR beta chain was documented in a study of neurological immune-mediated disorders. Study findings and constraints: Private repertoires in all groups were suggested by the finding that expanded clones across subjects shared no CDR3 amino acid sequences. It was HTLV-1-associated myelopathy that showed the most TCR clonal expansion, while multiple sclerosis showed the least, falling below healthy controls.

Germline V gives CDR1 SGHTA, CDR2 FQGNSA. This CDR3 has 13 amino acids. The V gene lost 7 bases and the J gene lost 5 bases, with 12 bases spanning the gap. The cDNA was generated by 5'RACE with 10-nucleotide random UMIs. Using its own MiXCR run on the 5' RACE reads, TCRdb lists one record per CDR3 protein. The profile covers around 60,000 distinct CDR3 sequences, with about 10% appearing a single time and 6.6% taken by the ten largest. This clonotype was counted at least ten times. The antigen remains unidentified. Time point reported: longitudinal time-point 1 (baseline). Sequenced sample: PBMCs. The V call is TRBV7-2, the J call TRBJ2-1, with D tentatively TRBD2 (6 bases). This sequence was found in a male donor with HTLV-1-associated myelopathy (HAM/TSP). CDR3 DNA sequence: TGTGCCAGCATGCGGGGCGATCACAATGAGCAGTTCTTC. Protein: CASMRGDHNEQFF.